The 29 T cell receptor beta chains reported below all come from one sample, sequenced in a study of CD8+ T cells in alopecia areata. cDNA reverse transcribed from extracted RNA served as the sequencing template. Sequenced by immunoSEQ multiplex PCR; TCRdb stores in-frame clones only, minus some. The repertoire holds 130,000 to 150,000 clones, with 51% as singletons. The material sequenced was CD4+ T cells sorted from blood, taken at week 0. The receptors shown here come from a human donor with alopecia areata.

The chain carries TRBV4-3 and TRBJ2-1, with 8 bases fitting TRBD2. V shed 5 bases and J 2 bases; nucleotides not matched to a gene: 2. CDR3 length equals 14 residues. Germline V gene data show CDR1 as LGHNA and CDR2 as YSLEER. CDR3 sequence (DNA): TGCGCCAGCAGCACCGGGAGGGCCTACAATGAGCAGTTCTTC. It yields the protein CASSTGRAYNEQFF.

The rearrangement links TRBV4-3 to TRBJ2-7; TRBD1 or TRBD2 may be the D gene (5 bases each). The CDR3 has 15 amino acids. CDR1 and CDR2 (germline): LGHNA, YSLEER. V was cut by 4 bases and J by 5 bases, with 18 bases left in between. The CDR3 reads CASSLRGRPEDEQYF. The CDR3 nucleotides read TGCGCCAGCAGCCTGAGGGGCCGCCCTGAGGACGAGCAGTACTTC.

This clone was counted a single time. This CDR3 is CAWSAVGYEQYF. CDR3 in DNA: TGTGCCTGGAGTGCTGTCGGCTACGAGCAGTACTTC. The V gene is TRBV30, the J gene TRBJ2-7, with no clear D. The CDR3 spans 12 residues. Per germline, CDR1 GTSNPN and CDR2 SVGIG (reference sequence). The V end lost 1 base, the J end lost 3 bases, and 7 bases lay between the germline ends.

The chain recombines TRBV28 with TRBJ2-6; no clear D gene. CDR1 and CDR2 (germline): MDHEN, SYDVKM. The CDR3 sequence is 14 residues long. The ends were cut back, 5 bases at V and 2 bases at J, with 7 bases in the middle. CDR3 loop: CASSISPGANVLTF. The CDR3 DNA reads TGTGCCAGCAGTATCAGTCCTGGGGCCAACGTCCTGACTTTC.

This chain links TRBV7-2 with TRBJ2-7, with a possible D match to TRBD1 (5 bases). The CDR3 loop spans 12 amino acids. Trimming pared 4 bases from V and 2 bases from J, leaving 6 bases between. Germline CDR1 reads SGHTA; CDR2 reads FQGNSA. CDR3 sequence: CASSYRTYEQYF. In DNA form, the CDR3 reads TGTGCCAGCAGCTACAGGACCTACGAGCAGTACTTC.

The V call is TRBV29-1, the J call TRBJ2-3, with D perhaps TRBD2 (6 bases). CDR1 is SQVTM and CDR2 is ANQGSEA in the germline V gene. The CDR3 runs 13 residues. V lost 8 bases, J lost 5 bases, and 17 bases lay in between. The chain's CDR3 is CSYGGDGGDTQYF. Here the CDR3 DNA reads TGCAGCTATGGCGGGGATGGGGGAGATACGCAGTATTTT.

The CDR3 nucleotides read TGTGCCTGGAGTGGGCCAGGGACGAACACCGGGGAGCTGTTTTTT. Amino acid sequence: CAWSGPGTNTGELFF. This chain links TRBV30 with TRBJ2-2; tentatively, D is TRBD1 (5 bases). The V end lost 1 base, the J end lost 0 bases, and 9 bases lay between the germline ends. The CDR3 is 15 amino acids. Germline V CDR1 and CDR2: GTSNPN, SVGIG (reference sequence).

The chain couples TRBV7-9 to TRBJ2-5; D uncertain. Trimming removed 2 bases at V and 7 bases at J, with 20 bases between. The germline CDR1 and CDR2 sequences are SEHNR and FQNEAQ (reference sequence). The CDR3 is 16 residues long. The CDR3 reads CASSLRLDAKHGTQYF. The CDR3 nucleotides read TGTGCCAGCAGCTTACGCTTGGACGCGAAACATGGGACCCAGTACTTC.

The chain carries TRBV28 and TRBJ1-2, with D tentatively TRBD1 (5 bases). This CDR3 region has 13 residues. V was pared by 3 bases and J by 6 bases, with 11 bases between. CDR1 is MDHEN and CDR2 is SYDVKM in the germline V gene. CDR3 region: CASSLGREDGYTF. In nucleotides, the CDR3 is TGTGCCAGCAGTTTGGGCAGGGAAGATGGCTACACCTTC.

This chain uses TRBV29-1 with TRBJ2-2; perhaps TRBD2 as D (6 bases). Germline-derived CDR1 and CDR2 are SQVTM and ANQGSEA. The CDR3 extends over 15 amino acids. Trimming stripped 5 bases from V and 0 bases from J, with 13 bases between. As DNA, the CDR3 is TGCAGCGTTCAACCGGGACTGTCGAACACCGGGGAGCTGTTTTTT. It encodes CSVQPGLSNTGELFF.

The chain uses TRBV7-3 and TRBJ2-7; the D is unclear. The V gene's germline CDR1 is SGHTA and CDR2 FQGTGA. CDR3 length: 17 amino acids. V was cut by 2 bases and J by 4 bases, with 21 bases left in between. The CDR3 reads CASSLGGLGGPWYEQYF. The DNA of the CDR3 is TGTGCCAGCAGCTTAGGTGGTTTGGGCGGACCCTGGTACGAGCAGTACTTC. Together with reference TRBV7-3 and TRBJ2-7, the CDR3 gives the full variable domain: GAGVSQTPSNKVTEKGKYVELRCDPISGHTALYWYRQSLGQGPEFLIYFQGTGAADDSGLPNDRFFAVRPEGSVSTLKIQRTERGDSAVYLCASSLGGLGGPWYEQYFGPGTRLTVT.

CDR3 coding DNA: TGTGCCAGCAGCTTAAATCCTAGCCTGGCCTACGAGCAGTACTTC. This gives the protein CASSLNPSLAYEQYF. The chain couples TRBV7-2 to TRBJ2-7; a possible D gene is TRBD2 (5 bases). CDR3 length equals 15 residues. V lost 2 bases, J lost 2 bases, and 13 bases lay in between. CDR1 is SGHTA, CDR2 FQGNSA, per germline.

This chain connects TRBV2 to TRBJ2-1; unclear D gene. The germline V gene encodes CDR1 SNHLY and CDR2 FYNNEI. CDR3 length: 14 residues. Trimming cost V 3 bases and J 5 bases, with 11 bases left between them. CDR3 region: CASSDRSRNNEQFF. The DNA of the CDR3 is TGTGCCAGCAGTGATAGGTCCCGTAACAATGAGCAGTTCTTC.

There are a few counts of this clone. CDR3 in amino acids: CASGWGAWVGYTF. CDR3 sequence (DNA): TGTGCCAGCGGATGGGGGGCTTGGGTTGGCTACACCTTC. The rearrangement joins TRBV28 to TRBJ1-2; perhaps TRBD1 as D (6 bases). The CDR3 loop spans 13 amino acids. Germline V CDR1 and CDR2: MDHEN, SYDVKM. The V and J ends lost 8 bases and 7 bases respectively, with 17 bases between them.

In its sample, this clone was seen a few times. The chain has TRBV29-1 and TRBJ1-1; perhaps TRBD1 as D (6 bases). The CDR3 contains 12 residues. Germline CDR1 is SQVTM and CDR2 is ANQGSEA. V was clipped by 5 bases and J by 10 bases, with 17 bases between them. The CDR3, as DNA: TGCAGCGTTTTAGAGACAGGCGGCGGAGCTTTCTTT. Protein: CSVLETGGGAFF.

The V gene is TRBV5-1, the J gene TRBJ1-5; D not certain. Germline CDR1 and CDR2: SGHRS and YFSETQ. Trimming cost V 5 bases and J 0 bases, with 6 bases left between them. The CDR3 sequence is 13 residues long. The CDR3 protein is CASRRDSNQPQHF. The CDR3 coding sequence is TGCGCCAGCAGGAGAGATAGCAATCAGCCCCAGCATTTT.

CDR3 nucleotide sequence: TGTGCCTGGACCGTGAGCTTTACTGAAGCTTTCTTT. This sequence encodes CAWTVSFTEAFF. The chain has TRBV30 and TRBJ1-1; no definite D call. Trimming pared 4 bases from V and 5 bases from J, leaving 11 bases between. Germline-derived CDR1 and CDR2 are GTSNPN and SVGIG (reference sequence). This CDR3 is 12 amino acids long.

This clone was recorded only once. This chain connects TRBV29-1 to TRBJ2-7; D tentatively fits TRBD1 or TRBD2 (5 bases each). Trimming shortened V by 3 bases and J by 5 bases, and 11 bases separated the two germline ends. The germline V gene has CDR1 SQVTM and CDR2 ANQGSEA. CDR3 length: 12 amino acids. CDR3: CSVEGGGDEQYF. CDR3 nucleotide sequence: TGCAGCGTTGAGGGTGGGGGAGACGAGCAGTACTTC.

This chain connects TRBV27 to TRBJ1-2, with 10 bases that match TRBD1. The CDR3 is 12 residues long. After removal of 7 bases from V and 6 bases from J, the junction contained 2 bases not matched to a gene. CDR1 and CDR2 (germline): MNHEY, SMNVEV (reference sequence). This CDR3 reads CASTGQGDGYTF. DNA for the CDR3: TGTGCCAGCACTGGACAGGGGGATGGCTACACCTTC.

The chain recombines TRBV29-1 with TRBJ2-1, with 7 bases aligning to TRBD2. The CDR3 runs 15 residues. The V segment lost 6 bases and the J segment 7 bases; nucleotides outside the gene matches: 15. The germline V gene has CDR1 SQVTM and CDR2 ANQGSEA. The CDR3 sequence is CSVPGGSGFGNEQFF. Written as DNA, the CDR3 is TGCAGCGTCCCTGGCGGTAGCGGGTTCGGAAATGAGCAGTTCTTC.

CDR3 protein: CASSRGPGNTEAFF. Here the CDR3 DNA reads TGTGCCAGCAGCAGAGGCCCCGGGAACACTGAAGCTTTCTTT. The chain employs TRBV7-6 and TRBJ1-1; D unclear. Per germline, CDR1 SGHVS and CDR2 FNYEAQ. CDR3 length equals 14 residues. V was cut by 5 bases and J by 1 base, with 11 bases left in between.

The chain recombines TRBV30 with TRBJ1-2; D is uncertain. Germline loops: CDR1 GTSNPN, CDR2 SVGIG (reference sequence). There are 12 residues in the CDR3. The germline V and J ends were trimmed by 3 bases and 8 bases, with 13 bases remaining between them. For the CDR3, the DNA is TGTGCCTGGAGCCTAGACTGGCGCGGCTACACCTTC. As protein: CAWSLDWRGYTF.

This chain connects TRBV9 to TRBJ2-2; the match to TRBD2 covers 15 bases. The CDR3 sequence is 19 residues long. Germline V gene data show CDR1 as SGDLS and CDR2 as YYNGEE. The trim removed 3 bases at V and 6 bases at J, leaving 12 bases unmatched. The CDR3 coding sequence is TGTGCCAGCAGCGCAGGGGGACTAGCGGGAGGAGGGAGGCCCGGGGAGCTGTTTTTT. Protein: CASSAGGLAGGGRPGELFF.

The chain is built from TRBV6-5 and TRBJ2-3; D gene uncertain. Per germline, CDR1 MNHEY and CDR2 SVGAGI. V was pared by 2 bases and J by 2 bases, with 8 bases between. There are 14 residues in the CDR3. The CDR3 bases are TGTGCCAGCAGTTACCAAGCGAACACAGATACGCAGTATTTT. Translation gives CASSYQANTDTQYF.

The chain links TRBV7-9 to TRBJ2-5; D may be TRBD2 (6 bases). This CDR3 comprises 15 residues. CDR1 and CDR2 from the germline V gene are SEHNR and FQNEAQ (reference sequence). The V and J ends lost 1 base and 2 bases respectively, with 11 bases between them. Here the CDR3 reads CASSLGRGPQETQYF. Here the CDR3 DNA reads TGTGCCAGCAGCTTAGGGAGGGGACCGCAAGAGACCCAGTACTTC.

The chain is built from TRBV5-1 and TRBJ2-5; D is unclear. The CDR3 runs to 13 residues. From germline, CDR1 is SGHRS and CDR2 YFSETQ. V lost 5 bases and J 0 bases, leaving 8 bases between the germline ends. In DNA, the CDR3 is TGCGCCAGCAGGATGAATAACCAAGAGACCCAGTACTTC. Amino acid sequence: CASRMNNQETQYF. The full variable domain, rest sourced from reference TRBV5-1 and TRBJ2-5, is KAGVTQTPRYLIKTRGQQVTLSCSPISGHRSVSWYQQTPGQGLQFLFEYFSETQRNKGNFPGRFSGRQFSNSRSEMNVSTLELGDSALYLCASRMNNQETQYFGPGTRLLVL.

This rearrangement joins TRBV5-1 to TRBJ2-7; D might be TRBD1 (6 bases). V was cut by 4 bases and J by 5 bases, with 16 bases left in between. The CDR3 contains 14 residues. The germline V gene encodes CDR1 SGHRS and CDR2 YFSETQ. The CDR3 loop reads CASSTEQGRHEQYF. Written as DNA, the CDR3 is TGCGCCAGCAGCACCGAACAGGGTCGGCACGAGCAGTACTTC.

Written as DNA, the CDR3 is TGTGCCATCAGTGGTCAGGGAGCCTATGGCTACACCTTC. Its translation: CAISGQGAYGYTF. The chain is built from TRBV10-3 and TRBJ1-2; weak D call: TRBD1 (5 bases). CDR3 size: 13 residues. V lost 4 bases to trimming and J lost 4 bases, with 10 bases between them. Germline CDR1 reads ENHRY; CDR2 reads SYGVKD.

This rearrangement joins TRBV7-2 to TRBJ2-7; a weak D match, TRBD2 (5 bases). CDR3 length: 14 amino acids. The germline gives CDR1 SGHTA, CDR2 FQGNSA. V was pared by 5 bases and J by 0 bases, with 11 bases between. The DNA of the CDR3 is TGTGCCAGCAGCGCCCAGCGGACCTCCTACGAGCAGTACTTC. Translated: CASSAQRTSYEQYF.